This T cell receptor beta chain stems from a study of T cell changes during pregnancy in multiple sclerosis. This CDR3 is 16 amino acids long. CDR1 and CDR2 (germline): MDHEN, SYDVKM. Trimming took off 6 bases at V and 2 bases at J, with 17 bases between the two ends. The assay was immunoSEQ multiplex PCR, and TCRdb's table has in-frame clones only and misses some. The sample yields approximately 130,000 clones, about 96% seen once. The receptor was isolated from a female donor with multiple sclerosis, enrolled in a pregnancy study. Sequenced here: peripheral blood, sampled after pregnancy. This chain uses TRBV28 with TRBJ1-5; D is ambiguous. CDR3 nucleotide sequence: TGTGCCAGCAGCAAACCGGGATATTGGGGCAATCAGCCCCAGCATTTT. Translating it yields CASSKPGYWGNQPQHF.